This T cell receptor beta chain was captured in a study of blood T cell repertoires in COVID-19. Study background: The samples span acute and convalescent COVID-19 from the United States, Italy and Spain. PBMCs, B-cell-depleted T cells, or T cells were the source of the cDNA or gDNA that made up the material.

Authors' analysis steps: Nucleated cell counts were estimated from reference gene primer amplification. The method was immunoSEQ multiplex PCR; TCRdb's version includes in-frame clones alone and lacks a portion of them. The DNA gave D and trimming, while V, J and clone size come from that table. The table lists 80,000 to 90,000 clones, around 85% of them singletons, with over 5% in the top ten. V was pared by 4 bases and J by 1 base, with 4 bases of the junction left unmatched. The CDR3 sequence is 17 residues long. Germline values: CDR1 ENHRY, CDR2 SYGVKD. This TCR was recovered from a man in his 60s with acute or convalescent COVID-19. The rearrangement joins TRBV10-3 to TRBJ2-2; TRBD2 matches at 12 bases. The sequenced material came from peripheral blood. Written as DNA, the CDR3 is TGTGCCATCAGTGGGGGACTAGCGGGCCGGAACACCGGGGAGCTGTTTTTT. Its protein is CAISGGLAGRNTGELFF.